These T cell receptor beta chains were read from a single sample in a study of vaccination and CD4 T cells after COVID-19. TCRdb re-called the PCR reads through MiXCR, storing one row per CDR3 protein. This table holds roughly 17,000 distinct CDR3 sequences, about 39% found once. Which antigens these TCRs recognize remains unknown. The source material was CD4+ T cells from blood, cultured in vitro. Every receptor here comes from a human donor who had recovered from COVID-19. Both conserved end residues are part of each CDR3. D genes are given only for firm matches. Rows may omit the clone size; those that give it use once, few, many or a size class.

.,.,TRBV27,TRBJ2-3,TGTGCCAGCAGCCGGGTGGACCAGGATACGCAGTATTTT,CASSRVDQDTQYF
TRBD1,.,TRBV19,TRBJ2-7,TGTGCCAGTAGTATAGATCGGGGACAGGGGTTGTCCGAGCAGTACTTC,CASSIDRGQGLSEQYF
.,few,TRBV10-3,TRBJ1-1,TGTGCCATCAGTCACATTGAGGGGACAGAAGCTTTCTTT,CAISHIEGTEAFF
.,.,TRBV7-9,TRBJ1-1,TGTGCCAGCAGCTCAAGTGGGGGACATTTGAACACTGAAGCTTTCTTT,CASSSSGGHLNTEAFF
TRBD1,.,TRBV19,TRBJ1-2,TGTGCCAGTAGGGCGACAGGGGGCGAAAACTATGGCTACACCTTC,CASRATGGENYGYTF
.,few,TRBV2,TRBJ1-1,TGTGCCAGCGGTGACCAAGACACTGAAGCTTTCTTT,CASGDQDTEAFF
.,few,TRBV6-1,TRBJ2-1,TGTGCCAGCAGTGAAATACACAATGAGCAGTTCTTC,CASSEIHNEQFF
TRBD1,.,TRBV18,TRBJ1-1,TGTGCCAGCTCACCACCGAGGCGACAGGGGAACACTGAAGCTTTCTTT,CASSPPRRQGNTEAFF
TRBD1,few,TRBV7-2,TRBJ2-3,TGTGCCAGCAGCTTCCCCAGGGGGTTCCCAGATACGCAGTATTTT,CASSFPRGFPDTQYF
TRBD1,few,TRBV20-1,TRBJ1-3,TGCAGTGCTGACAGGGGAAGCACTGGAAACACCATATATTTT,CSADRGSTGNTIYF
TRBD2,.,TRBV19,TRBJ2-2,TGTGCCAGTACCTTAGACCGGGGGGGACTAGCTATGACCGGGGAGCTGTTTTTT,CASTLDRGGLAMTGELFF
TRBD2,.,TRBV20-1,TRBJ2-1,TGCAGTGCGGGACTAGCGGGAAACAGGGGGAACAATGAGCAGTTCTTC,CSAGLAGNRGNNEQFF
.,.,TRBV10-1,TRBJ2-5,TGCGCCAGCAGTGAGTCTACAGGCACCGAGACCCAGTACTTC,CASSESTGTETQYF
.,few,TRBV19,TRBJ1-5,TGTGCCAGTAGTAGTGCAATTTATAGCAATCAGCCCCAGCATTTT,CASSSAIYSNQPQHF
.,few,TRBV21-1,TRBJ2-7,TGTGCCAGCAGCAGAGGACTAGCGGGAGTTAACTACGAGCAGTACTTC,CASSRGLAGVNYEQYF
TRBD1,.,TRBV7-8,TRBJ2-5,TGTGCCAGCAGCTCCCCGGGACAGGGTAAAGAGACCCAGTACTTC,CASSSPGQGKETQYF
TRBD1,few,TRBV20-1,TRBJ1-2,TGCAGTGCTAGAGATGGCCCCAGGGGGCCGGTTGGCTACACCTTC,CSARDGPRGPVGYTF
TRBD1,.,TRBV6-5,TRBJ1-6,TGTGCCAGCAGTTATGGGACAGGGGGCGATAATTCACCCCTCCACTTT,CASSYGTGGDNSPLHF
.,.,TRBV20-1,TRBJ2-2,TGCAGTGTCCCGGGCTTCCGGGAGCTGTTTTTT,CSVPGFRELFF
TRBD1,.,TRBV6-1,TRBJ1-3,TGTGCCAGCAGACCAGGGGGCGCGGGGTCTCACACCATATATTTT,CASRPGGAGSHTIYF
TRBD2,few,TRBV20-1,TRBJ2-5,TGCAGTGCTAGGGGACTAGCGGGAGACAGGGGGATTGGGGAGACCCAGTACTTC,CSARGLAGDRGIGETQYF
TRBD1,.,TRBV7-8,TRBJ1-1,TGTGCCAGCAGCTTAACAGGGGGCACTGAAGCTTTCTTT,CASSLTGGTEAFF
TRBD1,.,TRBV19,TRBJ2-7,TGTGCCAGTAGTGTCACAGGGGGCGCGTCCTACGAGCAGTACTTC,CASSVTGGASYEQYF
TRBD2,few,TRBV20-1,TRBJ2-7,TGCAGTGCGATTAGCGGGAGAGGTCCATACGAGCAGTACTTC,CSAISGRGPYEQYF
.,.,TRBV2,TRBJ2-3,TGTGCCAGCAGTGACTGGGGGTTAGATACGCAGTATTTT,CASSDWGLDTQYF
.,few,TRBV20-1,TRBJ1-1,TGCAGTGCTACCCCGCGGAAGAACACTGAAGCTTTCTTT,CSATPRKNTEAFF
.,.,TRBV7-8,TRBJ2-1,TGTGCCAGCAGCCCTAGCGACCCAGGCGCCTACAATGAGCAGTTCTTC,CASSPSDPGAYNEQFF
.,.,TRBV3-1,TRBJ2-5,TGTGCCAGCAGCCAAGATCGGCTAGACGGGACCCAGTACTTC,CASSQDRLDGTQYF
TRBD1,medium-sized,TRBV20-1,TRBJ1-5,TGCAGTGCAAACTCCGGGACAGGGATTCAGCCCCAGCATTTT,CSANSGTGIQPQHF
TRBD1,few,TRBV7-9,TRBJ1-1,TGTGCCAGCAGCTTACCGCCCAGGGGGGGGACTGAAGCTTTCTTT,CASSLPPRGGTEAFF